Listed below are T cell receptor beta chains from one sample, sequenced in a study of blood T cell repertoires in COVID-19. Generated by immunoSEQ multiplex PCR, the TCRdb table keeps only in-frame clones and is missing some. The sample records fewer than 300,000 clones, 70% to 85% being singletons. The specimen was peripheral blood. The receptors come from a human donor with COVID-19, enrolled during active disease. The donor label of this sample is uncertain. Both conserved end residues are part of each CDR3. The order of the fields is clone size, J gene, V gene, D gene, CDR3 DNA, CDR3 protein. D genes are given only for firm matches. Clone size is shown for a subset of rows, as once, few, many or a class of expanded clone.

>.|TRBJ2-1|TRBV2|TRBD2
TGTGCCAGCACCCCGGGACTAGCGGGAGTTCGAGGCAAGCAGTTCTTC
CASTPGLAGVRGKQFF
>.|TRBJ2-2|TRBV20-1|.
TGCAGTGCTAGTATAGGAGGCCGGGTGGCCACCGGGGAGCTGTTTTTT
CSASIGGRVATGELFF
>.|TRBJ1-1|TRBV24-1|.
TGTGCCACCAGTCGTTCAAGGGGGATTGACACTGAAGCTTTCTTT
CATSRSRGIDTEAFF
>.|TRBJ1-1|TRBV6-6|.
TGTGCCAGCAGTTACTCCGGACTGTCGAACACTGAAGCTTTCTTT
CASSYSGLSNTEAFF
>.|TRBJ2-5|TRBV28|TRBD2
TGTGCCAGCAGTTTAAGGCCATTAGCGGGAAAAGAGACCCAGTACTTC
CASSLRPLAGKETQYF
>.|TRBJ2-2|TRBV6-5|.
TGTGCCAGCAGTCTCCGGACTTTTAACACCGGGGAGCTGTTTTTT
CASSLRTFNTGELFF
>.|TRBJ1-4|TRBV12-3/TRBV12-4|.
TGTGCCAGCAGCCAGGGCCCGAATGAAAAACTGTTTTTT
CASSQGPNEKLFF
>.|TRBJ2-5|TRBV19|TRBD1
TGTGCCAGTAGCCAACCCCGACAGGGGGCTCTGCCGGAGACCCAGTACTTC
CASSQPRQGALPETQYF
>.|TRBJ1-2|TRBV30|TRBD1
TGTGCCTTCCCCAAGAATACGGGGACAGGGCTTAACCTTTATGGCTACACCTTC
CAFPKNTGTGLNLYGYTF
>once|TRBJ2-7|TRBV28|TRBD2
TGTGCCAGCAGTTTTTCTAGCGGGAGCCGAGGCGAGCAGTACTTC
CASSFSSGSRGEQYF
>.|TRBJ2-7|TRBV18|TRBD2
TGTGCCAGCTCACCTCCCGGGCGGGAGGTGTGGCAGTACTTC
CASSPPGREVWQYF
>.|TRBJ2-5|TRBV18|TRBD2
TGTGCCAGCTCACCAGCGGCTAGCGGAATTGGGACCCAGTACTTC
CASSPAASGIGTQYF
>.|TRBJ1-1|TRBV30|.
TGTGCCTGGAGAAGGGGGGGACTGAACACTGAAGCTTTCTTT
CAWRRGGLNTEAFF
>.|TRBJ2-5|TRBV5-1|.
TGCGCCAGCGCCCCAGGCCAGCACCGAGCCCCCCCTAAAGAGACCCAGTACTTC
CASAPGQHRAPPKETQYF
>.|TRBJ1-5|TRBV5-1|.
TGCGCCAGCAGCACGGGATGGGGGGGGCCCGGTCAGCCCCAGCATTTT
CASSTGWGGPGQPQHF
>.|TRBJ1-4|TRBV19|TRBD1
TGTGCCAGTTGGGACAGGGGGGTTGGTGAAAAACTGTTTTTT
CASWDRGVGEKLFF
>.|TRBJ2-7|TRBV10-1|TRBD1
TGCGCCAGCAGTGGGGCTCGGACAGGGTCATCGTACGAGCAGTACTTC
CASSGARTGSSYEQYF
>.|TRBJ1-3|TRBV7-9|.
TGTGCCAGCTCCATCGGGGGGGACGGAAACACCATATATTTT
CASSIGGDGNTIYF
>.|TRBJ1-3|TRBV19|.
TGTGCCAGTAGTCTTCTTCCAGGGGGAAACACCATATATTTT
CASSLLPGGNTIYF
>.|TRBJ1-2|TRBV7-9|.
TGTGCCAGCAGCGCCGGACTCGTTAACTATGGCTACACCTTC
CASSAGLVNYGYTF
>.|TRBJ2-7|TRBV13|TRBD1
TGTGCCAGCAGCTCGACAGGGGGCCGTGCCGAGCAGTACTTC
CASSSTGGRAEQYF
>.|TRBJ2-4|TRBV5-4|.
TGTGCCAGCAGCTGGGGCAGGGGCTCGGAGAACATTCAGTACTTC
CASSWGRGSENIQYF
>.|TRBJ2-5|TRBV7-3|TRBD2
TGTGCCAGCAGCTTAAGGGTAGCGGGAGTAGGAGAGACCCAGTACTTC
CASSLRVAGVGETQYF
>.|TRBJ2-2|TRBV7-2|.
TGTGCCAGCAGCCCCACGGTACAGGGTACCGGGGAGCTGTTTTTT
CASSPTVQGTGELFF
>many|TRBJ2-7|TRBV5-4|.
TGTGCCAGCAGCTTCGGTCTTGGGGGGGCCGAGCAGTACTTC
CASSFGLGGAEQYF
>.|TRBJ2-5|TRBV12-3/TRBV12-4|.
TGTGCCAGCACCCAGGCCCATCTAACCCAGTACTTC
CASTQAHLTQYF
>.|TRBJ1-5|TRBV5-6|TRBD1
TGTGCCAGCAGCTCGGGACAGGGAAGGCCCCAGCATTTT
CASSSGQGRPQHF